This TCR beta chain stems from a study of T cells in Graves' hyperthyroidism and ophthalmopathy. Across the whole study: Blood was drawn when the patient was first diagnosed and still untreated.

As concerns this clonotype: What it recognizes is unknown.

Study-level points and caveats: Ophthalmopathy cases were set apart from stable hyperthyroidism by a 13 V-J model.

TCR beta CDR3 sequences were amplified from RNA transcripts. Primed by the HTBI set, a first-round RT-PCR was run on the TCR CDR3. Via MiXCR, TCRdb re-called the multiplex PCR reads, giving one row per CDR3 protein. The sample yields roughly 280,000 distinct CDR3 sequences, about 20% seen once. V was clipped by 6 bases and J by 1 base, with 7 bases between them. This CDR3 has 13 amino acids. Material: blood. The rearrangement uses TRBV12-3 or TRBV12-4 and TRBJ2-1; D not certain. The TCR was taken from a man in his thirties or forties with Graves' ophthalmopathy. The CDR3 DNA reads TGTGCCAGCAGATCCAGATCCTACAATGAGCAGTTCTTC. It yields the protein CASRSRSYNEQFF.